Each of the 25 T cell receptor beta chains below was sequenced from the same sample in a study of glioma-infiltrating T cells after dendritic cell vaccination. Generated by immunoSEQ multiplex PCR, the TCRdb table keeps only in-frame clones and is missing some. Of 91,000 or so clones in the sample, over 80% were seen once. Time point here: after dendritic cell vaccination, including at tumor progression/relapse. The specimen was blood, collected after dendritic cell vaccination. The source is a human donor with glioblastoma.

There are a few counts of this clone. The chain is built from TRBV14 and TRBJ2-5; the D gene is possibly TRBD2 (5 bases). The V end was cut by 0 bases, the J end by 3 bases, with 11 bases between. Germline CDR1 SGHDN, CDR2 FVKESK. The CDR3 is 15 residues long. This CDR3 reads CASSQEFWGEETQYF. For the CDR3, the DNA is TGTGCCAGCAGCCAAGAATTTTGGGGAGAAGAGACCCAGTACTTC.

This sequence joins TRBV6-5 and TRBJ2-5; 9 bases map to TRBD1. CDR3 length equals 16 residues. In germline, CDR1 is MNHEY, CDR2 SVGAGI. V was pared by 0 bases and J by 2 bases, with 4 bases of the junction left unmatched. This CDR3 reads CASSYSTGGLQETQYF. Here the CDR3 DNA reads TGTGCCAGCAGTTACTCGACAGGGGGATTACAAGAGACCCAGTACTTC.

This rearrangement joins TRBV5-4 to TRBJ1-1; tentatively, D is TRBD1 (5 bases). V dropped 0 bases and J dropped 1 base, with 7 bases sitting between them. The CDR3 has 14 residues. Germline V gene data show CDR1 as SGHNT and CDR2 as YYREEE (reference sequence). As DNA, the CDR3 is TGTGCCAGCAGCTTGGCCAGGGAGAACACTGAAGCTTTCTTT. This encodes CASSLARENTEAFF.

This chain uses TRBV28 with TRBJ1-1; 9 bases are shared with TRBD1. CDR1 and CDR2 from the germline V gene are MDHEN and SYDVKM. Trimming took 3 bases from V and 1 from J; bases not matched to a gene: 9. The length of the CDR3 is 17 residues. The CDR3 DNA reads as TGTGCCAGCAGTTTGGTTGTAGGACAGGGGCAGAACACTGAAGCTTTCTTT. It yields the protein CASSLVVGQGQNTEAFF.

The gene calls are TRBV19 and TRBJ1-1; D remains ambiguous. V was shortened by 6 bases and J by 0 bases, with 11 bases between the two germline ends. From germline, CDR1 is LNHDA and CDR2 SQIVND (reference sequence). The CDR3 loop spans 14 amino acids. The CDR3 DNA sequence: TGTGCCAGTAGAAGGTCGAGGATGAACACTGAAGCTTTCTTT. Its translation: CASRRSRMNTEAFF.

The CDR3 DNA follows: TGTGCCAGCAGTTTAGGGACAGGGAACTACGAGCAGTACTTC. This encodes CASSLGTGNYEQYF. The chain links TRBV27 to TRBJ2-7; TRBD1 matches at 9 bases. CDR3 length: 14 amino acids. From germline, CDR1 is MNHEY and CDR2 SMNVEV (reference sequence). Unmatched junction bases numbered 2, after V lost 2 bases and J lost 3 bases.

This clone turned up a few times. V is TRBV6-6 and J is TRBJ1-2; the D is unclear. The CDR3 loop spans 14 amino acids. CDR1 is MNHNY, CDR2 SVGAGI, per germline (reference sequence). Trimming pared 6 bases from V and 4 bases from J, leaving 15 bases between. The CDR3 DNA reads as TGTGCCAGCAGGCAACCTTCTGATAGCTATGGCTACACCTTC. Protein: CASRQPSDSYGYTF.

This chain uses TRBV11-2 with TRBJ2-7; D remains unclear. Germline assignment: CDR1 SGHAT and CDR2 FQNNGV. With 3 bases removed from V and 6 bases from J, the gap between germline ends came to 6 bases. This CDR3 contains 11 residues. The CDR3 sequence is CASSFSLEQYF. The DNA of the CDR3 is TGTGCCAGCAGCTTCTCCCTCGAGCAGTACTTC.

The rearrangement joins TRBV7-2 to TRBJ2-2, with D hard to call. V lost 4 bases and J lost 1, with 13 bases in between. Germline V gives CDR1 SGHTA, CDR2 FQGNSA. This CDR3 is built from 16 residues. The CDR3 nucleotides are TGTGCCAGCAGCTCCTCTCCGAGCCTGAACACCGGGGAGCTGTTTTTT. Translating gives CASSSSPSLNTGELFF.

J is TRBJ2-1 and V is TRBV2; 12 bases are shared with TRBD2. With 5 bases clipped from V and 7 bases from J, the junction kept 6 bases outside the gene matches. Germline lookup yields CDR1 SNHLY and CDR2 FYNNEI. This CDR3 region has 15 residues. CDR3 DNA: TGTGCCAGCAGTACCCTAGCGGGAGGGGGTAATGAGCAGTTCTTC. This translates into CASSTLAGGGNEQFF. Variable domain in full (rest from reference TRBV2 and TRBJ2-1): EPEVTQTPSHQVTQMGQEVILRCVPISNHLYFYWYRQILGQKVEFLVSFYNNEISEKSEIFDDQFSVERPDGSNFTLKIRSTKLEDSAMYFCASSTLAGGGNEQFFGPGTRLTVL.

In this sample, this clone turned up once. This chain uses TRBV5-6 with TRBJ2-2; TRBD2 might be the D (6 bases). The ends were cut back, 4 bases at V and 4 bases at J, with 14 bases in the middle. Germline loops: CDR1 SGHDT, CDR2 YYEEEE. The CDR3 sequence is 15 residues long. Here the CDR3 reads CASSIREMVTGELFF. CDR3 coding DNA: TGTGCCAGCAGCATCCGGGAGATGGTCACCGGGGAGCTGTTTTTT.

The chain is built from TRBV5-4 and TRBJ2-1; a possible D gene is TRBD1 (5 bases). V lost 0 bases and J 2 bases, leaving 9 bases between the germline ends. Germline V gene lookup returns CDR1 SGHNT and CDR2 YYREEE (reference sequence). The CDR3 spans 15 residues. The CDR3 sequence is CASSLDRNPYNEQFF. CDR3 sequence (DNA): TGTGCCAGCAGCTTGGACAGGAACCCCTACAATGAGCAGTTCTTC.

This chain connects TRBV6-6 to TRBJ1-1; possible D gene TRBD1, 6 bases. The CDR3 is 14 residues long. Between the trimmed V and J ends, which lost 7 bases and 0 bases, there was a span of 12 bases. Germline loops: CDR1 MNHNY, CDR2 SVGAGI (reference sequence). DNA for the CDR3: TGTGCCAGCACCGAGACAGGACTGAACACTGAAGCTTTCTTT. Amino acid sequence: CASTETGLNTEAFF.

The chain joins TRBV11-2 to TRBJ1-1; 7 bases line up with TRBD1. CDR3 size: 19 residues. Unmatched junction bases numbered 19, after V lost 2 bases and J lost 4 bases. Germline CDR1 and CDR2: SGHAT and FQNNGV. The CDR3 is CASSLRYNPAGDSCTEAFF. The DNA for the CDR3 is TGTGCCAGCAGCTTAAGATATAACCCGGCCGGGGACAGTTGCACTGAAGCTTTCTTT.

The chain links TRBV28 to TRBJ2-3, with 7 nucleotides matching TRBD2. CDR1 is MDHEN, CDR2 SYDVKM, per germline. The CDR3 length is 15 residues. The trim removed 8 bases at V and 0 bases at J, leaving 8 bases unmatched. The CDR3, as DNA: TGTGCCAGCGGAACGGGAGGCGCTAGCACAGATACGCAGTATTTT. This encodes CASGTGGASTDTQYF. Using reference TRBV28 and TRBJ2-3 for the parts outside the CDR3, the full variable domain is DVKVTQSSRYLVKRTGEKVFLECVQDMDHENMFWYRQDPGLGLRLIYFSYDVKMKEKGDIPEGYSVSREKKERFSLILESASTNQTSMYLCASGTGGASTDTQYFGPGTRLTVL.

The chain links TRBV2 to TRBJ2-1, with a tentative D call TRBD1 (6 bases). Germline CDR1 SNHLY, CDR2 FYNNEI. Deletions cut 7 bases from V and 5 bases from J, with 12 bases between. CDR3 length: 13 amino acids. The CDR3 here is CASTMDRDNEQFF. The CDR3 region has the DNA TGTGCCAGCACAATGGACAGAGACAATGAGCAGTTCTTC.

About this clone itself: The sample holds other DNA sequences that translate to the same CDR3. The chain employs TRBV11-2 and TRBJ2-7, with D possibly being TRBD2 (6 bases). The germline V and J ends were trimmed by 3 bases and 3 bases, with 6 bases remaining between them. The germline gives CDR1 SGHAT, CDR2 FQNNGV. The CDR3 is made up of 12 amino acids. In nucleotides, the CDR3 is TGTGCCAGCAGCTTCGGGGGCTACGAGCAGTACTTC. Protein: CASSFGGYEQYF.

The CDR3 reads CASSSGGVSPETQYF. The CDR3 coding sequence is TGTGCCAGCAGCTCGGGGGGAGTGTCCCCCGAGACCCAGTACTTC. This rearrangement joins TRBV7-6 to TRBJ2-5; 7 nucleotides line up with TRBD2. Germline-derived CDR1 and CDR2 are SGHVS and FNYEAQ. With 4 bases clipped from V and 5 bases from J, the junction kept 10 bases outside the gene matches. The CDR3 is made up of 15 amino acids.

J is TRBJ1-2 and V is TRBV27; 7 bases fit TRBD1. CDR3 length equals 14 residues. V gave up 4 bases and J gave up 4 bases; unmatched junction bases: 6. Germline V gives CDR1 MNHEY, CDR2 SMNVEV (reference sequence). In DNA, the CDR3 is TGTGCCAGCAGTTCGACAGGGACGATCTATGGCTACACCTTC. This gives the protein CASSSTGTIYGYTF.

This sequence joins TRBV27 and TRBJ2-7, with D maybe TRBD2 (6 bases). V was shortened by 6 bases and J by 3 bases, with 21 bases between the two germline ends. The germline CDR1 and CDR2 sequences are MNHEY and SMNVEV (reference sequence). The CDR3 contains 16 residues. The CDR3 sequence: CASSHRRVGGDYEQYF. The CDR3 nucleotides are TGTGCCAGCAGCCACCGGAGGGTAGGAGGGGACTACGAGCAGTACTTC.

This clone was seen just once. The chain couples TRBV28 to TRBJ2-3, with D perhaps TRBD2 (5 bases). With 5 bases removed from V and 2 bases from J, the gap between germline ends came to 14 bases. CDR3 size: 15 residues. Per the germline V gene, CDR1 is MDHEN and CDR2 is SYDVKM. The CDR3 nucleotides read TGTGCCAGCAGTCCCGCGGGTTCCTTCACAGATACGCAGTATTTT. It specifies CASSPAGSFTDTQYF. The whole variable domain, filled in from reference TRBV28 and TRBJ2-3, reads DVKVTQSSRYLVKRTGEKVFLECVQDMDHENMFWYRQDPGLGLRLIYFSYDVKMKEKGDIPEGYSVSREKKERFSLILESASTNQTSMYLCASSPAGSFTDTQYFGPGTRLTVL.

This rearrangement joins TRBV11-1 to TRBJ2-7, with D possibly matching TRBD2 (5 bases). This CDR3 is 13 amino acids long. Germline V lookup: CDR1 SGHAT, CDR2 FQDESV (reference sequence). The V and J ends lost 4 bases and 5 bases respectively, with 12 bases between them. The CDR3 DNA follows: TGTGCCAGCAGCTCGAGGGTAATCCACGAGCAGTACTTC. Protein product: CASSSRVIHEQYF.

The V call is TRBV28, the J call TRBJ1-3, with D possibly TRBD1 on 6 matching bases. Trimming stripped 5 bases from V and 4 bases from J, with 18 bases between. Germline CDR1 is MDHEN and CDR2 is SYDVKM. CDR3 length: 16 residues. Here the CDR3 DNA reads TGTGCCAGCAGTCCAACCGGGACACACAAAGGAAACACCATATATTTT. Protein sequence: CASSPTGTHKGNTIYF. The full variable domain, completed using reference TRBV28 and TRBJ1-3, is DVKVTQSSRYLVKRTGEKVFLECVQDMDHENMFWYRQDPGLGLRLIYFSYDVKMKEKGDIPEGYSVSREKKERFSLILESASTNQTSMYLCASSPTGTHKGNTIYFGEGSWLTVV.

V usage is TRBV5-8 and J usage is TRBJ2-7; the match to TRBD2 covers 14 bases. CDR3 size: 16 residues. The germline CDR1 and CDR2 sequences are SGHTS and YDEGEE. The J segment lost 4 bases and the V segment lost 4 bases, leaving 7 bases of the junction unmatched. This CDR3 reads CASSRGTSGGNYEQYF. The CDR3 nucleotides read TGTGCCAGCAGCCGGGGGACTAGCGGGGGAAATTACGAGCAGTACTTC.

This clone was seen only a few times. This rearrangement joins TRBV28 to TRBJ2-7; D is possibly TRBD1 (5 bases). Germline assignment: CDR1 MDHEN and CDR2 SYDVKM. V lost 4 bases to trimming and J lost 0 bases, with 16 bases between them. The CDR3 is 16 amino acids. CDR3 sequence: CASSWSQGARSYEQYF. Here the CDR3 DNA reads TGTGCCAGCAGTTGGTCTCAGGGTGCTCGCTCCTACGAGCAGTACTTC.